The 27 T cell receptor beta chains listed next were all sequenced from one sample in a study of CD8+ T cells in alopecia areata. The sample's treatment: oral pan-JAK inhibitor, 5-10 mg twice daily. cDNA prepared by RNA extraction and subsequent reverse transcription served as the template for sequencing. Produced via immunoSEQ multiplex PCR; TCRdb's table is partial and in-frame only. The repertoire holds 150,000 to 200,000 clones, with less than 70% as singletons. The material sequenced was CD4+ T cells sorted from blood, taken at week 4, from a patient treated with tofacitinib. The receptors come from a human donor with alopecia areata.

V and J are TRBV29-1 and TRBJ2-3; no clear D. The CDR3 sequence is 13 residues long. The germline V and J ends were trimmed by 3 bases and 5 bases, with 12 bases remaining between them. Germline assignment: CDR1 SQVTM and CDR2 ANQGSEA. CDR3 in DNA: TGCAGCGTTGATCCACAGATGGGAGATACGCAGTATTTT. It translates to CSVDPQMGDTQYF.

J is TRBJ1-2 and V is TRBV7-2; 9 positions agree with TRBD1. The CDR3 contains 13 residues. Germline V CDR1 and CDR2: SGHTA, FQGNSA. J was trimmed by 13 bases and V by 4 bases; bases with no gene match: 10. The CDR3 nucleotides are TGTGCCAGCAGCTCGACGGGACAGGGTGGATCCACCTTC. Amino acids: CASSSTGQGGSTF.

CDR3 sequence reads: CSSGQGVGEQFF. The CDR3 DNA is TGCAGCTCGGGACAGGGGGTGGGTGAGCAGTTCTTC. The V call is TRBV29-1, the J call TRBJ2-1; the match to TRBD1 covers 11 bases. V was clipped by 8 bases and J by 9 bases; unmatched bases: 6. The CDR3 runs 12 residues. The germline gives CDR1 SQVTM, CDR2 ANQGSEA.

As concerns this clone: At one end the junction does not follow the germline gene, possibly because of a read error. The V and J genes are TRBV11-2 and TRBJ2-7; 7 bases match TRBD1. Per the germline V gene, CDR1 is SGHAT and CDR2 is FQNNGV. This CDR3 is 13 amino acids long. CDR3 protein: CASSSFFSGTENF. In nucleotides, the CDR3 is TGTGCCAGCAGCTCTTTCTTTTCCGGGACAGAGAACTTC.

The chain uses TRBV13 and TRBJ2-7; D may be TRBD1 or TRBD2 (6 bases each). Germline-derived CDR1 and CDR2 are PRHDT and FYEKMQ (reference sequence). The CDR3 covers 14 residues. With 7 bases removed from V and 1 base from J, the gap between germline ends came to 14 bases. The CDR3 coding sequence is TGTGCCAGCAAGGAGGGGGGTAAGTCCTACGAGCAGTACTTC. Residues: CASKEGGKSYEQYF.

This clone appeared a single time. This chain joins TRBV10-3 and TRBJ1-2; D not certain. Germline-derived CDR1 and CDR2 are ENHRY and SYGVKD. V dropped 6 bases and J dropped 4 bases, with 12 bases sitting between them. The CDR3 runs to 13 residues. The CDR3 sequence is CAISEERSYGYTF. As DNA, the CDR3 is TGTGCCATCAGCGAAGAGCGGAGCTATGGCTACACCTTC.

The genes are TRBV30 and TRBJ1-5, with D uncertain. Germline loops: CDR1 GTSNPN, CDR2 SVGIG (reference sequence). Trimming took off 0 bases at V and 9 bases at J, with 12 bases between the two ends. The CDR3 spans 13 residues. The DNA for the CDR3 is TGTGCCTGGAGTGTAGCCCCCGCTGGGCCCCAGCATTTT. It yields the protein CAWSVAPAGPQHF.

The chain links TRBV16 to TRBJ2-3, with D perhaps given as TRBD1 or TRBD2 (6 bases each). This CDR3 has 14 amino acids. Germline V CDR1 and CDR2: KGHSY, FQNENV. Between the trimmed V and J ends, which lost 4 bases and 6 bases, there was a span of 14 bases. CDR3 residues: CASSPPGAGDTQYF. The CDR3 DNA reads TGTGCCAGCAGCCCGCCAGGGGCGGGGGATACGCAGTATTTT.

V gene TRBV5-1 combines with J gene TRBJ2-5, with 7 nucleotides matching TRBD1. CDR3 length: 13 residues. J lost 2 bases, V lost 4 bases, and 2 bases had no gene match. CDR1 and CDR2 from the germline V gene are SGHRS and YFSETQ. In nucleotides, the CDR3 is TGCGCCAGCAGCCCGGGACAGCAAGAGACCCAGTACTTC. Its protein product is CASSPGQQETQYF.

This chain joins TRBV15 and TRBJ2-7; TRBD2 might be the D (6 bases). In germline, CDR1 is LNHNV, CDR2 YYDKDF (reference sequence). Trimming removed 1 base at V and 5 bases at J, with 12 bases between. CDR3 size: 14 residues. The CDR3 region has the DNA TGTGCCACCAGCAGAGCGGGAGCACTCGACGAGCAGTACTTC. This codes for CATSRAGALDEQYF.

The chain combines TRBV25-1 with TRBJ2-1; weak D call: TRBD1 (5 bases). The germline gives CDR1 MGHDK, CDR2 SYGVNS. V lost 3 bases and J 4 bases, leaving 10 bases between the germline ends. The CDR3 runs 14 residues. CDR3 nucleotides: TGTGCCAGCAGTGATGATAGGGGATACAATGAGCAGTTCTTC. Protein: CASSDDRGYNEQFF.

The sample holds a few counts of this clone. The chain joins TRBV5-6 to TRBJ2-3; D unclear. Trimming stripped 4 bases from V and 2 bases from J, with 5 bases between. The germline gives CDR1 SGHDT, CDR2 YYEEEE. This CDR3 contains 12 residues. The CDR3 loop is CASSLITDTQYF. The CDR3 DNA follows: TGTGCCAGCAGCCTAATCACAGATACGCAGTATTTT.

In nucleotides, the CDR3 is TGTGCCAGCAGCCGGACACCGGACAGTAGAGAGACCCAGTACTTC. Protein sequence: CASSRTPDSRETQYF. The chain joins TRBV9 to TRBJ2-5; tentatively, D is TRBD1 (6 bases). In germline, CDR1 is SGDLS, CDR2 YYNGEE. The V gene lost 4 bases and the J gene lost 4 bases, with 17 bases spanning the gap. There are 15 residues in the CDR3.

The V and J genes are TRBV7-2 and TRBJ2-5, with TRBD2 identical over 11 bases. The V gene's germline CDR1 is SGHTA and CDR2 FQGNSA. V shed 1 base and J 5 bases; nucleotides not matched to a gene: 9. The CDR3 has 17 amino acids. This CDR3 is CASSLETLAGGPETQYF. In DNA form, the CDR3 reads TGTGCCAGCAGCTTAGAGACATTAGCGGGGGGGCCGGAGACCCAGTACTTC.

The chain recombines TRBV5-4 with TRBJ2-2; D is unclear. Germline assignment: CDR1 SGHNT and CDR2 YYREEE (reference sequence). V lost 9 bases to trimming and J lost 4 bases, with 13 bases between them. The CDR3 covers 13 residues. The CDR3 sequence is CAIQTGLTGELFF. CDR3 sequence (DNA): TGTGCCATCCAGACCGGGCTCACCGGGGAGCTGTTTTTT.

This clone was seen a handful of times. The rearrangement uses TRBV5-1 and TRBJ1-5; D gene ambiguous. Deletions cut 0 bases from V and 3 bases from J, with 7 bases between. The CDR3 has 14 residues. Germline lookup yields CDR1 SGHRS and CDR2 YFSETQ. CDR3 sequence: CASSLGGYNQPQHF. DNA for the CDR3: TGCGCCAGCAGCTTGGGGGGTTACAATCAGCCCCAGCATTTT.

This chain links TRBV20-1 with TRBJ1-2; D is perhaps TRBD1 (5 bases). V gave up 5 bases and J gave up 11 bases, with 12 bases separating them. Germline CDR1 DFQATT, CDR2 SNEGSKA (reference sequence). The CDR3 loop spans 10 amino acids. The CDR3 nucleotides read TGCAGTGCTGTCTGGGGCGAGTACACCTTC. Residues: CSAVWGEYTF.

CDR3 sequence reads: CASSLGVPTRTYEQYF. The CDR3, as DNA: TGTGCCAGCAGCTTAGGGGTACCCACCCGAACCTACGAGCAGTACTTC. The chain couples TRBV7-9 to TRBJ2-7, with D hard to call. V shed 1 base and J shed 2 bases, with 15 bases lying between them. CDR3 length equals 16 residues. The germline gives CDR1 SEHNR, CDR2 FQNEAQ (reference sequence).

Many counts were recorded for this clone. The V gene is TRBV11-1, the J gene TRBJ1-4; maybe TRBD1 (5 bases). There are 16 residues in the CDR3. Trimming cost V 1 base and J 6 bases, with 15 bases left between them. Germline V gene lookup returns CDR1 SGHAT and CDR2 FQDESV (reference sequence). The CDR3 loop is CASSLDVFQGDEKLFF. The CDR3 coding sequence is TGTGCCAGCAGCTTAGACGTGTTCCAGGGAGATGAAAAACTGTTTTTT.

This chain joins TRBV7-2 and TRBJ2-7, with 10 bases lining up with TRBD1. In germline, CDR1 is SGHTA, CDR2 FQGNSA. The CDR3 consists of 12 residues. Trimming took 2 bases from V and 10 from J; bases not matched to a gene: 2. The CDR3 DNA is TGTGCCAGCAGCTTACGGGACAGGGGCCAGTACTTC. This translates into CASSLRDRGQYF. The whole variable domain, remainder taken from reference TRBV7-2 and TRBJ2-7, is GAGVSQSPSNKVTEKGKDVELRCDPISGHTALYWYRQSLGQGLEFLIYFQGNSAPDKSGLPSDRFSAERTGGSVSTLTIQRTQQEDSAVYLCASSLRDRGQYFGPGTRLTVT.

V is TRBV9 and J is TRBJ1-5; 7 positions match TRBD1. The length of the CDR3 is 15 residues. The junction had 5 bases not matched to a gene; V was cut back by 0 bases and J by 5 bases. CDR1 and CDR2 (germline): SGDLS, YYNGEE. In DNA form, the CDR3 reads TGTGCCAGCAGCGTAGGAGGACAGGATGATCAGCCCCAGCATTTT. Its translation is CASSVGGQDDQPQHF. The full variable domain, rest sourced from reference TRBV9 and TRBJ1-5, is DSGVTQTPKHLITATGQRVTLRCSPRSGDLSVYWYQQSLDQGLQFLIQYYNGEERAKGNILERFSAQQFPDLHSELNLSSLELGDSALYFCASSVGGQDDQPQHFGDGTRLSIL.

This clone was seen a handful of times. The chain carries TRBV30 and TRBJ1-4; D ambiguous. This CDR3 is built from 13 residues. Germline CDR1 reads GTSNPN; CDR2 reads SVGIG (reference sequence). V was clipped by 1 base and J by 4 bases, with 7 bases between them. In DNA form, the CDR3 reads TGTGCCTGGAGTGGTCAGCTTAATGAAAAACTGTTTTTT. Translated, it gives CAWSGQLNEKLFF. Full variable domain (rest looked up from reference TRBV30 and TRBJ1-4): SQTIHQWPATLVQPVGSPLSLECTVEGTSNPNLYWYRQAAGRGLQLLFYSVGIGQISSEVPQNLSASRPQDRQFILSSKKLLLSDSGFYLCAWSGQLNEKLFFGSGTQLSVL.

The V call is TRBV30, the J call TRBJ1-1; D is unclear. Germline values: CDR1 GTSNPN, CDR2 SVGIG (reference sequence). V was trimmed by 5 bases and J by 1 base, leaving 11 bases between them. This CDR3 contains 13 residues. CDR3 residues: CAWGGPRNTEAFF. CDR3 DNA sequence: TGTGCCTGGGGAGGACCACGGAACACTGAAGCTTTCTTT.

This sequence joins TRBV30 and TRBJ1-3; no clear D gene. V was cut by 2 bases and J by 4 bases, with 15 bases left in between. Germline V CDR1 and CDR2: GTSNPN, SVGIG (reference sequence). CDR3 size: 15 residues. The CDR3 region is CAWSPVWGTGNTIYF. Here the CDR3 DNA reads TGTGCCTGGAGTCCCGTCTGGGGAACGGGAAACACCATATATTTT.

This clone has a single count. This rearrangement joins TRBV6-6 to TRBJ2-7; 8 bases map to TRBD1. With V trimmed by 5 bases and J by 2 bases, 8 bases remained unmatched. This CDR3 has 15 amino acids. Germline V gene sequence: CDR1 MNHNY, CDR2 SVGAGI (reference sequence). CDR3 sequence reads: CASSTWSQGAYEQYF. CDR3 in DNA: TGTGCCAGCAGTACCTGGTCACAGGGGGCCTACGAGCAGTACTTC.

CDR3 bases: TGTGCCTGGAGTGACCCAACGCAGGGTAGCGACACCATATATTTT. This sequence encodes CAWSDPTQGSDTIYF. The chain joins TRBV30 to TRBJ1-3; perhaps TRBD1 as D (5 bases). The V and J ends lost 1 base and 8 bases respectively, with 18 bases between them. The germline V gene has CDR1 GTSNPN and CDR2 SVGIG (reference sequence). This CDR3 comprises 15 residues.

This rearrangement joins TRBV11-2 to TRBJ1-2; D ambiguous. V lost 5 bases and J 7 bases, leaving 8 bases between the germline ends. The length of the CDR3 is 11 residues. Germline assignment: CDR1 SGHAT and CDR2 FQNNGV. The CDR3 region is CASSPGGGYTF. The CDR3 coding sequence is TGTGCCAGCAGCCCCGGAGGTGGCTACACCTTC.